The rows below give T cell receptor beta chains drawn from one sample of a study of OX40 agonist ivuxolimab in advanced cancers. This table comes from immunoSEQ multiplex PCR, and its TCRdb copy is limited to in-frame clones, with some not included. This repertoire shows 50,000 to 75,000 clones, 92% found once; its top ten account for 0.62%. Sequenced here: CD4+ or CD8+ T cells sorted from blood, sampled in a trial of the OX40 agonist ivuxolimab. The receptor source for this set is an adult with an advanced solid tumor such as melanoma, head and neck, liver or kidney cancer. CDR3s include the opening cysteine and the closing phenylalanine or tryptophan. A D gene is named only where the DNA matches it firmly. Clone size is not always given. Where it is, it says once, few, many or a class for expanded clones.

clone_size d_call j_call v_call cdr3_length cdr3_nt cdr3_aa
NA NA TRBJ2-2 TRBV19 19 TGTGCCAGTACCCCGGTTACGGTCAGGGGAAGAGTAAGGACCGGGGAGCTGTTTTTT CASTPVTVRGRVRTGELFF
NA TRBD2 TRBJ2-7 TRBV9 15 TGTGCCAGCAGCGTAAGCCTAGCGGGGGACGGCGAGCAGTACTTC CASSVSLAGDGEQYF
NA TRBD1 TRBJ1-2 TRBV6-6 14 TGTGCCAGCAGTTACGGGGACAGGGGGCTCGGCTACACCTTC CASSYGDRGLGYTF
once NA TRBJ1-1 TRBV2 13 TGTGCCAGCAGAGTACAGAAGAACACTGAAGCTTTCTTT CASRVQKNTEAFF
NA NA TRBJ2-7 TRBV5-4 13 TGTGCCAGCAGCCAGGACAGCTCCTACGAGCAGTACTTC CASSQDSSYEQYF
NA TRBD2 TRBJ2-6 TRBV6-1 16 TGTGCCAGCAGTGACCTGGGACTATCTGGGGCCAACGTCCTGACTTTC CASSDLGLSGANVLTF
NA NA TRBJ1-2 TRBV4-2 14 TGTGCCAGCAGCCAAGACAGAATGAACTATGGCTACACCTTC CASSQDRMNYGYTF
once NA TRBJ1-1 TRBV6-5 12 TGTGCCAGCAGTTACGGGACGGCTGAAGCTTTCTTT CASSYGTAEAFF
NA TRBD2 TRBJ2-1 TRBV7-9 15 TGTGCCAGCAGCTTAGAGGGACTAGCGGGGACTGAGCAGTTCTTC CASSLEGLAGTEQFF
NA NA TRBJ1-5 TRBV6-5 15 TGTGCCAGCAGTTACTCCTTTGACAGTAGTCAGCCCCAGCATTTT CASSYSFDSSQPQHF
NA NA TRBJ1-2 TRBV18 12 TGTGCCAGCTCACCGTCTAGAGATGGCTACACCTTC CASSPSRDGYTF
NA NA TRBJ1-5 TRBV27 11 TGTGCCAGCAGACATCAATCAGCCCCAGCATTT CASRHQSAPAF
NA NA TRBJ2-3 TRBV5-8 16 TGTGCCAGCAGCTTGGGGGACTTCGGGGGCACAGATACGCAGTATTTT CASSLGDFGGTDTQYF
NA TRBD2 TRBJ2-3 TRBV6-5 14 TGTGCCAGCAGTTACAACGGACTAGCGAGTACGCAGTATTTT CASSYNGLASTQYF
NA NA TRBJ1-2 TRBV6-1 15 TGTGCCAGCAGCCCTTCCTTCATGACTATAGATGGCTACACCTTC CASSPSFMTIDGYTF
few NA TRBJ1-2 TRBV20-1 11 TGCAGTGCCATTTTAAACTATGGCTACACCTTC CSAILNYGYTF
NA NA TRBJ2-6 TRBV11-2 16 TGTGCCAGCAGCTTAGATCCAGGGGTTGGGGCCAACGTCCTGACTTTC CASSLDPGVGANVLTF
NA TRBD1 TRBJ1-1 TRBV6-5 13 TGTGCCAGCAGCCTACAGGGGATCGCTGAAGCTTTCTTT CASSLQGIAEAFF
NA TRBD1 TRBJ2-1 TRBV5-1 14 TGCGCCAGCAGCGCGGGACAGGGGGGAGTTGAGCAGTTCTTC CASSAGQGGVEQFF
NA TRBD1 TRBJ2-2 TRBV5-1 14 TGCGCCAGCAGCCCTACCGGGACAGGGGGGGAGCTGTTTTTT CASSPTGTGGELFF